This T cell receptor beta chain was profiled in a study of cytomegalovirus exposure and HLA in healthy donors. In the study overall: In an earlier analysis, approximately 120 million unique TCR beta sequences were found from about 179 million T cells. The study's findings and limits: The study recorded fewer than 200 TCR beta chains that were cytomegalovirus-associated. Reportedly, cytomegalovirus status was diagnosed with high sensitivity and specificity. In a later analysis, HLA-C alleles had the fewest associated TCRs, DRB1 alleles the most.

The CDR3 is made up of 13 amino acids. Germline values: CDR1 SNHLY, CDR2 FYNNEI. The ends lost 5 bases at V and 4 bases at J; junction bases unmatched: 2. This clone showed up just a few times. What it binds is not known. The PCR had 60 Vbeta and 13 Jbeta primers. TCRdb's table, derived via immunoSEQ multiplex PCR, lists solely in-frame clones and lacks some. The sample consists of 150,000 to 200,000 clones, 65% to 80% of them appearing once. Sample: PBMCs. The chain recombines TRBV2 with TRBJ2-7; 10 bases match TRBD1. The sequence came from a woman between 35 and 50 years old in good health and CMV-seronegative. The CDR3 region is CASSWTGGYEQYF. In DNA, the CDR3 is TGTGCCAGCAGTTGGACAGGGGGGTACGAGCAGTACTTC.